These 3 T cell receptor beta chains share one sample of origin, sequenced in a study of blood T cell repertoires in COVID-19. TCRdb's table, derived via immunoSEQ multiplex PCR, lists solely in-frame clones and lacks some. The sample records some 300,000 clones, around 89% being singletons. The sample comprised peripheral blood. Every receptor here comes from a woman in her forties with COVID-19, enrolled during active disease.

The V call is TRBV5-6, the J call TRBJ2-1; D remains ambiguous. The CDR3 sequence is 13 residues long. Germline lookup yields CDR1 SGHDT and CDR2 YYEEEE. V gave up 4 bases and J gave up 6 bases, with 11 bases separating them. The CDR3 nucleotides are TGTGCCAGCAGCCCAAACCTACCCAATGAGCAGTTCTTC. Translating gives CASSPNLPNEQFF.

The chain couples TRBV10-3 to TRBJ2-1; TRBD1 matches 7 bases. After removal of 10 bases from V and 1 base from J, the junction contained 10 bases not matched to a gene. Germline CDR1 ENHRY, CDR2 SYGVKD. The CDR3 has 15 amino acids. DNA for the CDR3: TGTGCCACCGGAGACAGGGTTTTGTCCTACAATGAGCAGTTCTTC. Its translation: CATGDRVLSYNEQFF.

The rearrangement joins TRBV10-2 to TRBJ2-7; D unclear. CDR3 length: 15 amino acids. CDR1 is WSHSY and CDR2 is SAAADI in the germline V gene. With 4 bases removed from V and 1 base from J, the gap between germline ends came to 14 bases. CDR3 amino acids: CASSAVLGDSYEQYF. The CDR3 nucleotides are TGCGCCAGCAGTGCCGTATTAGGAGATTCCTACGAGCAGTACTTC.